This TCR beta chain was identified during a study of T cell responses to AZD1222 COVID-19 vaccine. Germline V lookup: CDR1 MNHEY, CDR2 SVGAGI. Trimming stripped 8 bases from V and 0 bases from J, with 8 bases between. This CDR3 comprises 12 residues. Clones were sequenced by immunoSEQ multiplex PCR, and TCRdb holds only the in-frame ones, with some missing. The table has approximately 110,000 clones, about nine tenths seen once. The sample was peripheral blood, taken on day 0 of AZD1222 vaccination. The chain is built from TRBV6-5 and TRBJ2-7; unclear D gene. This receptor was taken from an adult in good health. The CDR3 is CASQGNSYEQYF. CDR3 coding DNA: TGTGCCAGCCAAGGCAACTCCTACGAGCAGTACTTC.